The clone carrying this T cell receptor (beta chain) showed up just a few times. Antigen: not known. The data stem from a study of human T cells and chemical hapten exposure. Indicated time point: patch test 1, 2 weeks after DPC sensitization. Described treatment: therapeutic diphenylcyclopropenone sensitization with weekly scalp DPC. The total RNA was obtained from whole blood that was not fractionated. TCRdb fed the RACE reads into MiXCR, producing one record per CDR3 protein. Of approximately 52,000 distinct CDR3 sequences in the sample, approximately 11% are singletons; the top ten hold approximately 1.8%. Study outcomes and limitations: While controls formed fewer of them, expanded TCRs formed significantly more large CDR3 similarity clusters.

The clonotype originates from a middle-aged woman with alopecia areata. Some clones in this sample may be carry-over from other donors' samples. The sample here was whole blood, taken in connection with sensitization to the hapten diphenylcyclopropenone (DPC).

CDR3 loop: CASSEFPNGGAQYF. In DNA form, the CDR3 reads TGCGCCAGCAGTGAGTTCCCAAATGGGGGGGCGCAGTATTTT. V is TRBV10-1 and J is TRBJ2-3; TRBD2 aligns across 7 bases. In germline, CDR1 is WNHNN, CDR2 SYGVQD (reference sequence). Unmatched junction bases numbered 8, after V lost 1 base and J lost 10 bases. CDR3 length: 14 amino acids.